This T cell receptor (beta chain) was sequenced during a study of CD8+ T cells in alopecia areata. Regarding the study as a whole: On tofacitinib, scalp and blood still held many of the expanded lesional clones. Normal scalp had lower clonality than lesional scalp, with alopecia totalis/universalis lesions showing this most strongly. Between patients, shared TCR sequences were less clear than in mice. This was possibly due in part to HLA diversity in the patient population.

The treatment denotes: oral pan-JAK inhibitor, 5-10 mg twice daily. Peripheral blood and lesional scalp punch biopsies came from alopecia areata patients. Concerning this clone: Its antigen is unknown.

Following extraction, RNA underwent reverse transcription to cDNA, which served as the sequencing template. Here immunoSEQ multiplex PCR was the method, and the copy in TCRdb shows in-frame clones only, minus some. This sample has 150,000 to 200,000 clones; around 49% occur once, and the top ten carry over 9%. The CDR3 extends over 13 amino acids. The V and J ends lost 5 bases and 2 bases respectively, with 9 bases between them. Germline CDR1 reads SGHNT; CDR2 reads YYREEE (reference sequence). The clonotype originates from a human donor with alopecia areata. This specimen consisted of CD8+ T cells sorted from blood, obtained at approximately week 52, from a patient treated with tofacitinib. J is TRBJ2-3 and V is TRBV5-4, with no clear D. CDR3 coding DNA: TGTGCCAGCAGGGACCCCCACACAGATACGCAGTATTTT. It is translated as CASRDPHTDTQYF.